The 14 T cell receptor beta chains given below trace back to one sample, sequenced in a study of shared clonotypes between healthy human individuals. Here immunoSEQ multiplex PCR was the method, and the copy in TCRdb shows in-frame clones only, minus some. The repertoire holds 2 million to 2.5 million clones, with 90% to 95% as singletons. Sequenced sample: naive CD4+ T cells from PBMCs. Subset noted: CD45RA+ positively selected. The receptors were sampled from a man younger than 30 in good health. Some clones in this sample may be carry-over from other donors' samples.

This clone was counted once. This chain joins TRBV29-1 and TRBJ1-1; D not certain. The CDR3 runs to 13 residues. The V and J ends lost 3 bases and 5 bases respectively, with 13 bases between them. Germline lookup yields CDR1 SQVTM and CDR2 ANQGSEA. The CDR3 nucleotides are TGCAGCGTTGACGAGGGTCGGAGGACTGAAGCTTTCTTT. Protein product: CSVDEGRRTEAFF.

The chain uses TRBV5-8 and TRBJ1-5; D is ambiguous. Deletions cut 4 bases from V and 8 bases from J, with 13 bases between. Germline values: CDR1 SGHTS, CDR2 YDEGEE. The CDR3 totals 13 residues. This chain's CDR3 is CASSPPRGEPQHF. Here the CDR3 DNA reads TGTGCCAGCAGCCCCCCCCGGGGAGAGCCCCAGCATTTT.

The chain joins TRBV5-6 to TRBJ1-2; 7 nucleotides align to TRBD1. CDR1 is SGHDT and CDR2 is YYEEEE in the germline V gene. The junction had 7 bases not matched to a gene; V was cut back by 4 bases and J by 4 bases. CDR3 length: 14 residues. The CDR3: CASSPDRPLYGYTF. The CDR3 region has the DNA TGTGCCAGCAGCCCGGACAGGCCCCTCTATGGCTACACCTTC.

J is TRBJ1-3 and V is TRBV28; TRBD1 might be the D (5 bases). CDR1 is MDHEN, CDR2 SYDVKM, per germline. Trimming stripped 10 bases from V and 4 bases from J, with 14 bases between. The CDR3 has 13 residues. CDR3 amino acids: CATGGGIGNTIYF. The DNA for the CDR3 is TGTGCCACCGGGGGGGGTATAGGAAACACCATATATTTT.

The chain uses TRBV30 and TRBJ1-2; D might be TRBD1 (6 bases). V was pared by 2 bases and J by 8 bases, with 15 bases between. Germline V gene data show CDR1 as GTSNPN and CDR2 as SVGIG (reference sequence). The CDR3 runs 13 residues. CDR3 residues: CAWSPLGRGGYTF. The CDR3 region has the DNA TGTGCCTGGAGTCCCCTGGGCAGGGGCGGCTACACCTTC.

The V gene is TRBV7-3, the J gene TRBJ2-3, with D possibly being TRBD1 or TRBD2 (5 bases each). V lost 6 bases and J lost 0, with 19 bases in between. CDR1 is SGHTA and CDR2 is FQGTGA in the germline V gene. The CDR3 has 17 residues. The CDR3 nucleotides read TGTGCCAGCAGTCTGAGAACCGGGGCCTCTAGCACAGATACGCAGTATTTT. Translating gives CASSLRTGASSTDTQYF.

This clone occurred once. The chain is built from TRBV5-1 and TRBJ2-5; TRBD2 agrees at 13 bases. With 3 bases clipped from V and 4 bases from J, the junction kept 6 bases outside the gene matches. Germline-derived CDR1 and CDR2 are SGHRS and YFSETQ. This CDR3 spans 16 amino acids. The CDR3 protein is CASSYGLAGELETQYF. CDR3 bases: TGCGCCAGCAGCTACGGACTAGCGGGAGAGCTAGAGACCCAGTACTTC.

About this clone: This same CDR3 is encoded by further DNA sequences in the sample. The CDR3 DNA reads as TGTGCCAGCAGCTCACCTAGCGGGAATTACGAGCAGTACTTC. Amino acids: CASSSPSGNYEQYF. The rearrangement uses TRBV5-4 and TRBJ2-7; TRBD2 agrees at 9 bases. The V segment lost 3 bases and the J segment 4 bases; nucleotides outside the gene matches: 5. Per the germline V gene, CDR1 is SGHNT and CDR2 is YYREEE (reference sequence). There are 14 residues in the CDR3.

The gene calls are TRBV11-2 and TRBJ2-7, with D perhaps TRBD2 (5 bases). The germline V gene encodes CDR1 SGHAT and CDR2 FQNNGV. The CDR3 spans 16 residues. V was trimmed by 3 bases and J by 3 bases, leaving 18 bases between them. CDR3 in amino acids: CASSFTFSGKFYEQYF. Written as DNA, the CDR3 is TGTGCCAGCAGCTTCACATTCAGCGGAAAATTCTACGAGCAGTACTTC.

In its sample, this clone was seen a few times. This same CDR3 is encoded by further DNA sequences in the sample. This rearrangement joins TRBV29-1 to TRBJ1-1, with TRBD1 matching over 7 bases. J gave up 0 bases and V 6 bases, and 4 bases lay outside the gene matches. The CDR3 spans 13 residues. In germline, CDR1 is SQVTM, CDR2 ANQGSEA. The CDR3 nucleotides are TGCAGCGTAGGACAGGTTTTGAACACTGAAGCTTTCTTT. Its protein is CSVGQVLNTEAFF.

V and J are TRBV6-6 and TRBJ2-2; D is ambiguous. The CDR3 is made up of 12 amino acids. The V and J ends lost 3 bases and 6 bases respectively, with 5 bases between them. Per the germline V gene, CDR1 is MNHNY and CDR2 is SVGAGI (reference sequence). DNA for the CDR3: TGTGCCAGCAGTTATATAGCCGGGGAGCTGTTTTTT. Translating gives CASSYIAGELFF.

This clone was seen a few times. The chain links TRBV15 to TRBJ2-7, with no clear D. Germline assignment: CDR1 LNHNV and CDR2 YYDKDF (reference sequence). The V end was cut by 7 bases, the J end by 2 bases, with 6 bases between. The CDR3 covers 11 residues. The CDR3 reads CATTRTYEQYF. DNA for the CDR3: TGTGCCACCACCAGGACCTACGAGCAGTACTTC.

The rearrangement joins TRBV19 to TRBJ1-3; D remains unclear. The CDR3 sequence is 14 residues long. The ends were cut back, 7 bases at V and 2 bases at J, with 12 bases in the middle. The germline CDR1 and CDR2 sequences are LNHDA and SQIVND (reference sequence). DNA for the CDR3: TGTGCCAGTACCCCGGGGTCGACTGGAAACACCATATATTTT. Protein product: CASTPGSTGNTIYF.

The rearrangement links TRBV11-2 to TRBJ2-7, with 9 bases fitting TRBD2. The V gene's germline CDR1 is SGHAT and CDR2 FQNNGV. The CDR3 covers 16 residues. The V segment lost 1 base and the J segment 4 bases; nucleotides outside the gene matches: 8. The DNA of the CDR3 is TGTGCCAGCAGCTTAGTATACGGGACTAGCAGTTACGAGCAGTACTTC. This encodes CASSLVYGTSSYEQYF.